The 30 T cell receptor beta chains below all came from one sample that was sequenced in a study of cytomegalovirus exposure and HLA in healthy donors. PCR employed 60 Vbeta and 13 Jbeta primers. Assay: immunoSEQ multiplex PCR; the TCRdb copy retains only in-frame clones and omits some. The sample includes around 300,000 clones, around 65% of them seen just once. The sample taken for sequencing was PBMCs. The receptors were gathered from a female donor in good health and CMV-seronegative.

This sequence joins TRBV9 and TRBJ1-2; D gene ambiguous. The CDR3 contains 15 residues. In germline, CDR1 is SGDLS, CDR2 YYNGEE. V shed 0 bases and J shed 0 bases, with 9 bases lying between them. CDR3 residues: CASSVEEGANYGYTF. The CDR3 region has the DNA TGTGCCAGCAGCGTAGAGGAGGGAGCTAACTATGGCTACACCTTC. The complete variable domain, with remaining parts taken from reference TRBV9 and TRBJ1-2, reads DSGVTQTPKHLITATGQRVTLRCSPRSGDLSVYWYQQSLDQGLQFLIQYYNGEERAKGNILERFSAQQFPDLHSELNLSSLELGDSALYFCASSVEEGANYGYTFGSGTRLTVV.

The chain has TRBV7-9 and TRBJ1-1; TRBD1 matches at 8 bases. The CDR3 is 14 residues long. V was pared by 5 bases and J by 2 bases, with 4 bases of the junction left unmatched. Germline assignment: CDR1 SEHNR and CDR2 FQNEAQ (reference sequence). CDR3 DNA: TGTGCCAGCAGCAGCCAGGGGGCTAACACTGAAGCTTTCTTT. This encodes CASSSQGANTEAFF. Based on the CDR3 plus reference TRBV7-9 and TRBJ1-1, the full variable domain is DTGVSQNPRHKITKRGQNVTFRCDPISEHNRLYWYRQTLGQGPEFLTYFQNEAQLEKSRLLSDRFSAERPKGSFSTLEIQRTEQGDSAMYLCASSSQGANTEAFFGQGTRLTVV.

This clone was observed once. The J gene is TRBJ2-1, the V gene TRBV6-5; 12 bases map to TRBD1. The CDR3 has 15 residues. V trimming: 2 bases; J trimming: 8 bases; junction bases outside the gene matches: 4. Germline V lookup: CDR1 MNHEY, CDR2 SVGAGI. The CDR3 DNA is TGTGCCAGCAGTTACCGGGACAGGGGGCTCTATGAGCAGTTCTTC. It specifies CASSYRDRGLYEQFF.

The J gene is TRBJ2-7, the V gene TRBV7-9, with a possible D match to TRBD1 (5 bases). This CDR3 is 13 amino acids long. The germline V and J ends were trimmed by 5 bases and 3 bases, with 11 bases remaining between them. CDR1 and CDR2 (germline): SEHNR, FQNEAQ (reference sequence). The CDR3 reads CASSPSQGYEQYF. In nucleotides, the CDR3 is TGTGCCAGCAGCCCGTCTCAGGGCTACGAGCAGTACTTC.

The chain links TRBV9 to TRBJ2-3, with a possible D match to TRBD2 (5 bases). The CDR3 is 14 residues long. Germline values: CDR1 SGDLS, CDR2 YYNGEE. The V and J ends lost 7 bases and 5 bases respectively, with 17 bases between them. CDR3 protein: CASDDQSRGDTQYF. CDR3 nucleotide sequence: TGTGCCAGCGATGACCAATCTCGGGGAGATACGCAGTATTTT.

The chain uses TRBV5-1 and TRBJ2-1; perhaps TRBD2 as D (6 bases). CDR3 length equals 15 residues. V lost 0 bases and J 5 bases, leaving 12 bases between the germline ends. Germline CDR1 is SGHRS and CDR2 is YFSETQ. The CDR3 protein is CASSLEGGKNNEQFF. The CDR3, as DNA: TGCGCCAGCAGCTTGGAAGGCGGGAAGAACAATGAGCAGTTCTTC. The full variable domain, in which reference TRBV5-1 and TRBJ2-1 provide the parts outside the CDR3, is KAGVTQTPRYLIKTRGQQVTLSCSPISGHRSVSWYQQTPGQGLQFLFEYFSETQRNKGNFPGRFSGRQFSNSRSEMNVSTLELGDSALYLCASSLEGGKNNEQFFGPGTRLTVL.

In this sample, this clone turned up once. The chain uses TRBV5-4 and TRBJ2-1, with 14 bases that match TRBD2. The CDR3 totals 17 residues. Trimming at V came to 4 bases and at J to 7 bases, leaving 10 bases not matched to a gene. CDR1 SGHNT and CDR2 YYREEE come from the germline V gene (reference sequence). The CDR3 sequence: CASSTKTSGRAGNEQFF. In nucleotides, the CDR3 is TGTGCCAGCAGCACCAAGACTAGCGGGAGGGCTGGGAATGAGCAGTTCTTC.

This clone has just a few counts. This chain joins TRBV5-1 and TRBJ2-3; 11 nucleotides match TRBD2. Germline CDR1 reads SGHRS; CDR2 reads YFSETQ. V gave up 4 bases and J gave up 5 bases; unmatched junction bases: 6. CDR3 length equals 15 residues. The CDR3 reads CASSTLAGGGDTQYF. In nucleotides, the CDR3 is TGCGCCAGCAGCACTCTAGCGGGAGGAGGAGATACGCAGTATTTT. The entire variable domain, with the rest obtained from reference TRBV5-1 and TRBJ2-3, is as follows: KAGVTQTPRYLIKTRGQQVTLSCSPISGHRSVSWYQQTPGQGLQFLFEYFSETQRNKGNFPGRFSGRQFSNSRSEMNVSTLELGDSALYLCASSTLAGGGDTQYFGPGTRLTVL.

The chain links TRBV28 to TRBJ2-7, with 9 bases identical to TRBD1. J was trimmed by 4 bases and V by 2 bases; bases with no gene match: 6. CDR3 length: 15 amino acids. The germline CDR1 and CDR2 sequences are MDHEN and SYDVKM. The CDR3 DNA follows: TGTGCCAGCAGTTTAAGCGGGACAGGGACTTACGAGCAGTACTTC. Protein sequence: CASSLSGTGTYEQYF.

On this clone itself: Other DNA sequences in the same sample also yield this CDR3. The gene calls are TRBV19 and TRBJ1-5; 9 bases map to TRBD1. With 5 bases clipped from V and 4 bases from J, the junction kept 0 bases outside the gene matches. From germline, CDR1 is LNHDA and CDR2 SQIVND (reference sequence). CDR3 length: 13 amino acids. CDR3 sequence reads: CASSGTGNQPQHF. CDR3 nucleotide sequence: TGTGCCAGTAGTGGGACAGGGAATCAGCCCCAGCATTTT.

The V gene is TRBV10-1, the J gene TRBJ2-3; 8 nucleotides line up with TRBD1. This CDR3 spans 15 amino acids. With V trimmed by 4 bases and J by 2 bases, 5 bases remained unmatched. Germline V gives CDR1 WNHNN, CDR2 SYGVQD (reference sequence). CDR3 sequence reads: CASSGETGATDTQYF. In DNA, the CDR3 is TGCGCCAGCAGTGGAGAGACAGGGGCCACAGATACGCAGTATTTT.

This chain joins TRBV18 and TRBJ2-5; maybe TRBD2 (6 bases). With 8 bases removed from V and 5 bases from J, the gap between germline ends came to 15 bases. This CDR3 comprises 13 residues. From germline, CDR1 is KGHSH and CDR2 LQKENI. The CDR3 sequence: CASRRGIDETQYF. CDR3 coding DNA: TGTGCCAGCCGCCGCGGGATCGACGAGACCCAGTACTTC.

The chain links TRBV30 to TRBJ1-5; D is undetermined. The CDR3 totals 13 residues. The V and J ends lost 3 bases and 4 bases respectively, with 10 bases between them. Germline CDR1 is GTSNPN and CDR2 is SVGIG (reference sequence). The CDR3 is CAWSGLNNQPQHF. The CDR3 DNA is TGTGCCTGGAGCGGACTGAATAATCAGCCCCAGCATTTT.

This chain links TRBV5-5 with TRBJ2-7; possibly TRBD2 for D (5 bases). The germline gives CDR1 SGHKS, CDR2 YYEKEE (reference sequence). The CDR3 is 17 residues long. V was shortened by 4 bases and J by 0 bases, with 20 bases between the two germline ends. CDR3 protein: CASSLAPTGKSSYEQYF. The CDR3 nucleotides are TGTGCCAGCAGCCTGGCGCCGACGGGGAAGAGCTCCTACGAGCAGTACTTC. The full variable domain, in which reference TRBV5-5 and TRBJ2-7 provide the parts outside the CDR3, is DAGVTQSPTHLIKTRGQQVTLRCSPISGHKSVSWYQQVLGQGPQFIFQYYEKEERGRGNFPDRFSARQFPNYSSELNVNALLLGDSALYLCASSLAPTGKSSYEQYFGPGTRLTVT.

The chain links TRBV19 to TRBJ1-2, with D tentatively TRBD1 (5 bases). The CDR3 is 11 amino acids. V was cut by 8 bases and J by 7 bases, with 11 bases left in between. CDR1 LNHDA and CDR2 SQIVND come from the germline V gene (reference sequence). The CDR3 loop is CASGDSPGYTF. The CDR3 DNA follows: TGTGCCAGTGGGGACTCCCCTGGCTACACCTTC.

This chain links TRBV6-1 with TRBJ2-1; 13 bases align to TRBD2. V gave up 1 base and J gave up 9 bases; unmatched junction bases: 3. CDR1 is MNHNS, CDR2 SASEGT, per germline. The CDR3 is 15 residues long. The CDR3 protein is CASSEVGTSGTEQFF. CDR3 nucleotide sequence: TGTGCCAGCAGTGAAGTAGGGACTAGCGGGACTGAGCAGTTCTTC.

The rearrangement links TRBV19 to TRBJ2-7, with a weak D call TRBD1 (5 bases). This CDR3 is built from 14 residues. Germline lookup yields CDR1 LNHDA and CDR2 SQIVND (reference sequence). V was cut by 4 bases and J by 2 bases, with 12 bases left in between. The CDR3: CASSKLRQPYEQYF. The CDR3 bases are TGTGCCAGTAGTAAGCTAAGACAGCCCTACGAGCAGTACTTC. Variable domain in full (rest from reference TRBV19 and TRBJ2-7): DGGITQSPKYLFRKEGQNVTLSCEQNLNHDAMYWYRQDPGQGLRLIYYSQIVNDFQKGDIAEGYSVSREKKESFPLTVTSAQKNPTAFYLCASSKLRQPYEQYFGPGTRLTVT.

CDR3 DNA sequence: TGTGCCAGCAGTCCACCAAACAGGGGGTCCACTGAAGCTTTCTTT. Its protein is CASSPPNRGSTEAFF. The chain couples TRBV28 to TRBJ1-1; 8 bases line up with TRBD1. The CDR3 contains 15 residues. Trimming cost V 5 bases and J 4 bases; bases outside gene matches: 9. Per the germline V gene, CDR1 is MDHEN and CDR2 is SYDVKM.

The table lists this clone with a count of one. The rearrangement links TRBV28 to TRBJ2-7; 11 bases match TRBD1. Looked up from germline, CDR1 is MDHEN and CDR2 is SYDVKM. After removal of 3 bases from V and 3 bases from J, the junction contained 4 bases not matched to a gene. This CDR3 is 15 amino acids long. The CDR3 loop is CASSFVGTGGYEQYF. As DNA, the CDR3 is TGTGCCAGCAGTTTTGTAGGGACAGGGGGCTACGAGCAGTACTTC.

The genes are TRBV5-1 and TRBJ1-1; D is unclear. The CDR3 is 11 amino acids. The germline V gene has CDR1 SGHRS and CDR2 YFSETQ. Between the trimmed V and J ends, which lost 3 bases and 8 bases, there was a span of 8 bases. The DNA for the CDR3 is TGCGCCAGCAGCTACGGCAGGGAAGCTTTCTTT. Translated: CASSYGREAFF.

This clone has more than one count but fewer than ten. The V call is TRBV18, the J call TRBJ2-1; 7 positions match TRBD1. Germline V gene lookup returns CDR1 KGHSH and CDR2 LQKENI. V was clipped by 3 bases and J by 8 bases; unmatched bases: 13. The CDR3 consists of 16 residues. The chain's CDR3 is CASSPGGTGVFDEQFF. For the CDR3, the DNA is TGTGCCAGCTCACCTGGGGGAACAGGGGTCTTCGATGAGCAGTTCTTC. Full variable domain (outside the CDR3, taken from reference TRBV18 and TRBJ2-1): NAGVMQNPRHLVRRRGQEARLRCSPMKGHSHVYWYRQLPEEGLKFMVYLQKENIIDESGMPKERFSAEFPKEGPSILRIQQVVRGDSAAYFCASSPGGTGVFDEQFFGPGTRLTVL.

This chain links TRBV19 with TRBJ2-5; 14 bases agree with TRBD2. Per the germline V gene, CDR1 is LNHDA and CDR2 is SQIVND (reference sequence). V trimming: 4 bases; J trimming: 5 bases; junction bases outside the gene matches: 6. The CDR3 contains 16 residues. The CDR3 DNA reads as TGTGCCAGTAGTAGTAGACTAGCGGGAGGGTGGGAGACCCAGTACTTC. This sequence encodes CASSSRLAGGWETQYF.

A few counts support this clone. CDR3 sequence reads: CASSYSGGNQETQYF. The CDR3 coding sequence is TGTGCCAGCAGTTACTCCGGCGGAAATCAAGAGACCCAGTACTTC. The chain couples TRBV6-5 to TRBJ2-5; D is unresolved. The CDR3 has 15 amino acids. Trimming took off 0 bases at V and 2 bases at J, with 10 bases between the two ends. The germline V gene encodes CDR1 MNHEY and CDR2 SVGAGI.

This clone occurred a few times. The CDR3 protein is CASSYGQKADGYTF. The CDR3 coding sequence is TGTGCCAGCAGTTACGGTCAGAAGGCGGATGGCTACACCTTC. The chain uses TRBV6-5 and TRBJ1-2; no clear D gene. Per the germline V gene, CDR1 is MNHEY and CDR2 is SVGAGI. Trimming left V 2 bases short and J 6 bases short, with 13 bases between. This CDR3 comprises 14 residues.

V is TRBV11-3 and J is TRBJ2-7, with TRBD2 identical over 10 bases. This CDR3 contains 17 residues. The V segment lost 5 bases and the J segment 6 bases; nucleotides outside the gene matches: 16. Germline CDR1 SGHNT, CDR2 YENEEA. CDR3 sequence: CASSTRTSGALPPEQYF. The CDR3 coding sequence is TGTGCCAGCAGCACCCGGACTAGCGGAGCCCTCCCCCCCGAGCAGTACTTC.

A remark on this clone: Germline is not matched at one junction end, which may reflect a read error. V gene TRBV7-9 combines with J gene TRBJ2-5, with 12 bases matching TRBD2. Looked up from germline, CDR1 is SEHNR and CDR2 is FQNEAQ (reference sequence). The CDR3 contains 17 residues. DNA for the CDR3: TGTTCCAGCAGCCACCGGACTAGCGGGACGGGGCAAGAGACCCAGTACTTC. Amino acid sequence: CSSSHRTSGTGQETQYF.

The chain employs TRBV6-5 and TRBJ2-7; D is uncertain. CDR1 and CDR2 (germline): MNHEY, SVGAGI. The CDR3 loop spans 13 amino acids. The V gene lost 2 bases and the J gene lost 1 base, with 6 bases spanning the gap. CDR3 protein: CASSYHMSYEQYF. CDR3 coding DNA: TGTGCCAGCAGTTACCACATGTCCTACGAGCAGTACTTC.

A few counts support this clone. The chain uses TRBV9 and TRBJ2-5, with 7 bases that match TRBD2. Germline CDR1 is SGDLS and CDR2 is YYNGEE. The CDR3 runs to 15 residues. The V segment lost 1 base and the J segment 2 bases; nucleotides outside the gene matches: 5. The CDR3 spells CASSVSLADQETQYF. The DNA of the CDR3 is TGTGCCAGCAGCGTATCCCTAGCGGATCAAGAGACCCAGTACTTC.

The chain recombines TRBV7-3 with TRBJ1-1; D is possibly TRBD1 (6 bases). V was pared by 2 bases and J by 1 base, with 11 bases between. Germline assignment: CDR1 SGHTA and CDR2 FQGTGA. CDR3 length equals 15 residues. The CDR3 nucleotides read TGTGCCAGCAGCTTACTCGGGGGGCGGAACACTGAAGCTTTCTTT. It translates to CASSLLGGRNTEAFF.

The gene calls are TRBV15 and TRBJ1-2; TRBD1 matches 12 bases. Germline CDR1 is LNHNV and CDR2 is YYDKDF (reference sequence). J gave up 7 bases and V 1 base, and 4 bases lay outside the gene matches. There are 15 residues in the CDR3. CDR3 DNA sequence: TGTGCCACCAGCAGAGCGGGACAGGGGGCGGGTGGCTACACCTTC. Protein: CATSRAGQGAGGYTF.